This passage covers 10 T cell receptor beta chains from one sample sequenced in a study of neurological immune-mediated disorders. TCRdb re-derived calls from the 5' RACE reads in MiXCR, one entry per CDR3 protein. Among under 45,000 distinct CDR3 sequences listed, 3.5% to 4.5% were seen once. Source material: PBMCs. The receptors originated from a man aged 30 to 45 with multiple sclerosis.

This clonotype was counted between two and nine times. The CDR3 DNA reads TGTGCCAGCAGCGTAGGGACTCAGACAGGCGTCTATGGCTACACCTTC. Protein product: CASSVGTQTGVYGYTF. The V gene is TRBV9, the J gene TRBJ1-2; D is possibly TRBD1 (6 bases). The CDR3 sequence is 16 residues long. The V gene lost 0 bases and the J gene lost 4 bases, with 16 bases spanning the gap. Germline values: CDR1 SGDLS, CDR2 YYNGEE.

The rearrangement joins TRBV12-3 or TRBV12-4 to TRBJ2-1, with 7 positions matching TRBD1. The CDR3 is 12 amino acids. Trimming at V came to 6 bases and at J to 9 bases, leaving 5 bases not matched to a gene. The chain's CDR3 is CASRTGRSEQFF. CDR3 in DNA: TGTGCCAGCAGGACAGGGCGCAGTGAGCAGTTCTTC.

This clonotype was detected many times. The chain couples TRBV10-3 to TRBJ2-5; no firm D call. V was pared by 2 bases and J by 3 bases, with 25 bases between. The CDR3 has 19 residues. CDR1 and CDR2 (germline): ENHRY, SYGVKD. Here the CDR3 reads CAISEPLGLKNYDKETQYF. CDR3 nucleotide sequence: TGTGCCATCAGTGAGCCCCTCGGTCTAAAAAATTACGACAAAGAGACCCAGTACTTC.

The V gene is TRBV20-1, the J gene TRBJ1-1; D remains unclear. Germline V CDR1 and CDR2: DFQATT, SNEGSKA (reference sequence). This CDR3 spans 14 amino acids. CDR3 DNA: TGCAGAGTAATGAGGGCCTTTTCTTCCACTGAAGCTTTCTTT. It codes for CRVMRAFSSTEAFF.

This clonotype was seen at least ten times. The chain recombines TRBV20-1 with TRBJ2-7, with D tentatively TRBD2 (6 bases). V lost 0 bases to trimming and J lost 1 base, with 7 bases between them. The germline V gene has CDR1 DFQATT and CDR2 SNEGSKA (reference sequence). This CDR3 region has 13 residues. The CDR3 sequence: CSAREGGSYEQYF. CDR3 sequence (DNA): TGCAGTGCTAGAGAGGGAGGTTCCTACGAGCAGTACTTC.

This clonotype was observed many times. The chain links TRBV7-8 to TRBJ2-1; 11 bases are shared with TRBD2. Germline-derived CDR1 and CDR2 are SGHVS and FQNEAQ. The length of the CDR3 is 16 residues. Losses at the gene ends were 4 bases for V and 8 bases for J; bases not matched to a gene: 10. The CDR3 loop reads CASSSRLAGGRDEQFF. The DNA of the CDR3 is TGTGCCAGCAGCTCCCGGCTAGCGGGGGGCCGGGATGAGCAGTTCTTC.

CDR3 in DNA: TGTGCCAGCAGCCGCGGGACCTCTTATGGCTACACCTTC. Residues: CASSRGTSYGYTF. V is TRBV3-1 and J is TRBJ1-2, with D possibly matching TRBD1 (5 bases). This CDR3 contains 13 residues. Germline CDR1 LGHDT, CDR2 YNNKEL (reference sequence). Trimming cost V 4 bases and J 5 bases, with 11 bases left between them. The variable domain in full, completed from reference TRBV3-1 and TRBJ1-2, reads DTAVSQTPKYLVTQMGNDKSIKCEQNLGHDTMYWYKQDSKKFLKIMFSYNNKELIINETVPNRFSPKSPDKAHLNLHINSLELGDSAVYFCASSRGTSYGYTFGSGTRLTVV.

This clonotype came up many times. The rearrangement uses TRBV6-6 and TRBJ2-2, with TRBD1 matching over 10 bases. Germline CDR1 MNHNY, CDR2 SVGAGI (reference sequence). The CDR3 has 16 amino acids. Trimming cost V 2 bases and J 8 bases; bases outside gene matches: 8. This CDR3 reads CASSYPRDRGTGELFF. As DNA, the CDR3 is TGTGCCAGCAGTTACCCCCGGGACAGGGGTACGGGGGAGCTGTTTTTT.

This clonotype has ten or more counts. The chain joins TRBV29-1 to TRBJ2-7; 7 bases map to TRBD2. Germline loops: CDR1 SQVTM, CDR2 ANQGSEA. Trimming at V came to 4 bases and at J to 2 bases, leaving 2 bases not matched to a gene. There are 12 residues in the CDR3. CDR3 region: CSVGGGPYEQYF. Written as DNA, the CDR3 is TGCAGCGTTGGGGGGGGACCCTACGAGCAGTACTTC.

This clonotype was seen at least ten times. V is TRBV5-5 and J is TRBJ2-3; perhaps D is TRBD1 or TRBD2 (6 bases each). Trimming removed 4 bases from V and 2 bases from J, with 17 bases in between. The germline V gene has CDR1 SGHKS and CDR2 YYEKEE (reference sequence). The CDR3 contains 16 residues. The CDR3 region has the DNA TGTGCCAGCAGCACACTCGGGGGACAAACCACAGATACGCAGTATTTT. As protein: CASSTLGGQTTDTQYF.